This T cell receptor (beta chain) appears in the sequencing data of a study of regulatory T cells in long-lasting Graves disease. On the study more broadly: Duration of antithyroid drug therapy among newly diagnosed Graves' patients was under 3 months.

This CDR3 has 15 residues. Trimming cost V 5 bases and J 5 bases, with 19 bases left between them. The authors built TCR beta libraries using iRepertoire HTBI primers and Arm-PCR of CDR3 regions. One entry per CDR3 protein results from TCRdb running MiXCR on the multiplex PCR reads. The table includes about 530,000 distinct CDR3 sequences, roughly a sixth detected once. Noted time point: newly diagnosed GD, antithyroid drugs for less than 3 months. The TCR library was made from RNA that had been extracted from PBMCs in TRIzol. The same sample was also studied in work on T cells in Graves' hyperthyroidism and ophthalmopathy.

The input for sequencing was peripheral blood mononuclear cells (PBMCs), taken at new diagnosis, from a patient treated with antithyroid drugs. The TCR was taken from a woman aged 35 to 59 with Graves disease. The V gene is TRBV12-3 or TRBV12-4, the J gene TRBJ2-7; D gene ambiguous. CDR3 DNA: TGTGCCAGCAGTCCAGGACCGACGTTGAGAAACGAGCAGTACTTC. Its translation is CASSPGPTLRNEQYF.